A single T cell receptor (beta chain) is shown here with its context. The data belong to a study of blood T cell repertoires in COVID-19. In the authors' methods: Reference gene primer amplification gave nucleated cell count estimates. Using immunoSEQ multiplex PCR, the repertoire was profiled, and TCRdb retains in-frame clones only, with some absent. V, J and clone size were drawn from that table, and D and trimming were deduced from the DNA. The sample holds 300,000 to 400,000 clones; more than 75% are singletons and the top ten take approximately 1.2%. CDR1 is MGHRA and CDR2 is YSYEKL in the germline V gene. The CDR3 is 15 residues long. V dropped 0 bases and J dropped 2 bases, with 8 bases sitting between them. Living in roughly 25 US areas, the participants were between about 18 and 100 years of age. Cohort assignment relied on participant-reported clinical history. Donors in Cohort 3 who had recovered were those with two negative PCRs, healthcare professional clearance, or resolution of their symptoms.

Sequences were obtained from PBMCs or T cells enriched from blood (not recorded which). This receptor was obtained from a woman aged 18-29 years who had recovered from COVID-19. The chain uses TRBV4-1 and TRBJ1-5; unclear D gene. This chain's CDR3 is CASSQEPGRNQPQHF. Here the CDR3 DNA reads TGCGCCAGCAGCCAAGAACCAGGTCGCAATCAGCCCCAGCATTTT.